The entry below describes one T cell receptor beta chain. The source of the sample is a study of response to subunit inactivated influenza vaccine. TCRdb analysed the RT-PCR reads with MiXCR anew, one entry per CDR3 protein. In the table there are about 570,000 distinct CDR3 sequences, roughly 12% of which are singletons. The CDR3 consists of 15 residues. Germline V gene sequence: CDR1 DFQATT, CDR2 SNEGSKA (reference sequence). V was shortened by 0 bases and J by 4 bases, with 13 bases between the two germline ends. The sample was also reused in another study, on T cells expressing NK-cell markers. This second study says: UMIs accompanied the 5'RACE template switching by which TCR beta cDNA was made. Repertoires of TCR beta were obtained from T cells sorted as CD3+CD56+NKG2C+, CD3+CD56+NKG2C- and CD3+CD56-NKG2C+. Within the sequenced cohort of eight donors, seven exhibited HCMV seropositivity and one was seronegative. For six donors, the dominant NKG2C+ clonotypes made up roughly 1.0-7.0% of their CD8+ T cells. HCMV specificity of the expanded NKG2C+ T cell clones stayed unclear.

Here the sequenced sample was PBMCs from blood, taken on the day of vaccination. The TCR sequence derives from a man aged 45-65 years who received an inactivated influenza vaccine. V is TRBV20-1 and J is TRBJ2-1, with a tentative D call TRBD2 (5 bases). The CDR3 DNA reads TGCAGTGCTAGAGAAGAGGAAACGGGGTACAATGAGCAGTTCTTC. Protein: CSAREEETGYNEQFF.